The clone carrying this T cell receptor (beta chain) was seen ten or more times. What it binds is not known. This entry comes from a study of T-cell reconstitution after alpha-beta-depleted transplantation in children. Whole-study results and caveats: Reportedly, alpha-beta T cells present about two months post-transplant originated from several hundred expanded clones of graft origin.

The authors prepared the TCRbeta library with unique molecular identifiers. TCRdb re-called the PCR reads through MiXCR, storing one row per CDR3 protein. This sample has about 150,000 distinct CDR3 sequences, with around 8.5% found just once. This CDR3 has 15 residues. Germline V gives CDR1 DFQATT, CDR2 SNEGSKA (reference sequence). The V and J ends lost 5 bases and 1 base, in that order; junction bases with no gene match: 9. The V and J genes are TRBV20-1 and TRBJ2-5, with 8 bases fitting TRBD2. This material consisted of PBMCs, mostly from graft donor cells, taken 180 days after TCRalphabeta/CD19-depleted stem cell transplant. The receptor comes from a female patient aged 2 to 10 who had a stem cell transplant for congenital amegakaryocytic thrombocytopenia, so the T cells may come from the graft donor. The CDR3 DNA sequence: TGCAGTGCTGAAAGTACTAGCGGAGTCCAAGAGACCCAGTACTTC. Amino acids: CSAESTSGVQETQYF.